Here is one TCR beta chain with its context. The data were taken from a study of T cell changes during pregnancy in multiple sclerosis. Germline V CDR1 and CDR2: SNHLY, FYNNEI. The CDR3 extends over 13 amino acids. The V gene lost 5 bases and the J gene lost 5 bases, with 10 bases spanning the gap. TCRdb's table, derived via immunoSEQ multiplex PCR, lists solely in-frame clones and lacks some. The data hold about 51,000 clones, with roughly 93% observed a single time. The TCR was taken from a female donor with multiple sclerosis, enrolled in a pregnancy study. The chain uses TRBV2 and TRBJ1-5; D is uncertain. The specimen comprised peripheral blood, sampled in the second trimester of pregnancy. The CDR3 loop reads CASSQIIDQPQHF. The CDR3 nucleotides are TGTGCCAGCAGTCAGATCATTGATCAGCCCCAGCATTTT.